The source of this TCR beta chain is a study of blood T cell repertoires in COVID-19. Study-wide background: COVID-19 samples, acute and convalescent, were from the United States, Italy and Spain. PBMCs, B-cell-depleted T cells, or T cells provided the cDNA or gDNA that made up the material.

The CDR3 contains 13 residues. The V segment lost 6 bases and the J segment 4 bases; nucleotides outside the gene matches: 6. CDR1 is MNHEY, CDR2 SVGAGI, per germline. The table came from immunoSEQ multiplex PCR; TCRdb's copy has only in-frame clones and leaves some out. The data show about 90,000 clones, more than 80% seen once. This TCR was recovered from a human donor in a cohort sampled during active COVID-19. The rearrangement uses TRBV6-5 and TRBJ2-7; 7 bases fit TRBD1. Material for sequencing was peripheral blood. Written as DNA, the CDR3 is TGTGCCAGCAGCCGTGACAGGGCATACGAGCAGTACTTC. It is translated as CASSRDRAYEQYF.